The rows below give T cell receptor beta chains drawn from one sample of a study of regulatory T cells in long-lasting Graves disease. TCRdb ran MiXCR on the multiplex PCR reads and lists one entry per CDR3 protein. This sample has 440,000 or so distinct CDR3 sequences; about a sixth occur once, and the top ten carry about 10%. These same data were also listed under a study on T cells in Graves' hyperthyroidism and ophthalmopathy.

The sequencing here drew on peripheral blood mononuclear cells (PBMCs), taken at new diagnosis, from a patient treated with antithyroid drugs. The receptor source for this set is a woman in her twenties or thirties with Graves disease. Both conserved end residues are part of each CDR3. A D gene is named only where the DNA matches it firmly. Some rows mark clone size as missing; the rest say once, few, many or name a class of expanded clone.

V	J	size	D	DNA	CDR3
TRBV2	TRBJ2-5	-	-	TGTGCCAGCAGTGGAGGGAGCTCACAAGAGACCCAGTACTTC	CASSGGSSQETQYF
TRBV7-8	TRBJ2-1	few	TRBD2	TGTGCCAGCAGCCGAAGGCGGGAGGGATCTTACAATGAGCAGTTCTTC	CASSRRREGSYNEQFF
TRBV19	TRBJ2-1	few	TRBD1	TGTGCCAGTAGATTGGGGACAGGATGGTACAATGAGCAGTTCTTC	CASRLGTGWYNEQFF
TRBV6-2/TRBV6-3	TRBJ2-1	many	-	TGTGCCAGCAGTTACTTCGCGTTTCGTTGGGGTGAGCAGTTCTTC	CASSYFAFRWGEQFF
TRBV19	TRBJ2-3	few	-	TGTGCCAGTAGTATTGGGGGCCCACCCGCAGATACGCAGTATTTT	CASSIGGPPADTQYF
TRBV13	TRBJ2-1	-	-	TGTGCCAGCAGCTTAGAAGGCCGCGACGGTTCCTCCTACAATGAGCAGTTCTTC	CASSLEGRDGSSYNEQFF
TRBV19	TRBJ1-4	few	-	TGTGCCAGTAGTTACGATGGTGGCATGGGGGGGGAAAAACTGTTTTTT	CASSYDGGMGGEKLFF
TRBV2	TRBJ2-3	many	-	TGTGCCACCCTTCAGCGACTCAAGGGGGATACGCAGTATTTT	CATLQRLKGDTQYF
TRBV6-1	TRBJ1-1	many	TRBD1	TGTGCCAGCAGTGTTGGACAGGGGGCCTCTGAAGCTTTCTTT	CASSVGQGASEAFF
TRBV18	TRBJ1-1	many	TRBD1	TGTGCCAGCCCACCGCCCAGGGGGATGAACACTGAAGCTTTCTTT	CASPPPRGMNTEAFF
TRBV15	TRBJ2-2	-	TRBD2	TGTGCCACCATGGGCGGGAGAGGCACCGGGGAGCTGTTTTTT	CATMGGRGTGELFF
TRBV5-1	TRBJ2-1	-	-	TGCGCCAGCAGCTTGGCAGTAACCAAGGGTGAGCAGTTCTTC	CASSLAVTKGEQFF
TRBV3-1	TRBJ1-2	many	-	TGTGCCAGCAGCCAGGGGCAGGGGACGTTGGACTATGGCTACACCTTC	CASSQGQGTLDYGYTF
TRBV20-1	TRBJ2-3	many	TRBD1	TGCAGTGCTGGTGGACAGGGCGATACGCAGTATTTT	CSAGGQGDTQYF
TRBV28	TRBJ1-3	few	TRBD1	TGTGCCAGCAGCCCTAGTTGGACAGGGGGTGGAAACACCATATATTTT	CASSPSWTGGGNTIYF
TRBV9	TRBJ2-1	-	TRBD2	TGTGCCAGCACCCTACTAGCGGGAGGCGATGAGCAGTTCTTC	CASTLLAGGDEQFF
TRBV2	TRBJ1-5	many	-	TGTGCCAGCTCTGGAATGGACAGCCACCCGAAGGGCAATCAGCCCCAGCATTTT	CASSGMDSHPKGNQPQHF
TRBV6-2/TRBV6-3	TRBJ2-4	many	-	TGTGCCAGCAGTTACAGCGGCCTAGCCAAAAACATTCAGTACTTC	CASSYSGLAKNIQYF
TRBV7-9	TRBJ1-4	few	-	TGTGCCAGCAGCCAAAGAGGCTCGGTGAAAAGGGAACTGTTTTTT	CASSQRGSVKRELFF
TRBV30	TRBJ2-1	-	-	TGTGCCTGGAGTTCCGTGGGAGGTTACAATGAGCAGTTCTTC	CAWSSVGGYNEQFF
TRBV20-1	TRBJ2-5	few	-	TGCAGTGCTAGAGGTTTCAGCGAGCCACAAGAGACCCAGTACTTC	CSARGFSEPQETQYF
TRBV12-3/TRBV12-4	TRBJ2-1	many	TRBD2	TGTGCCAGCAGTTCTTACACTAGCGGGAGATACAATGAGCAGTTCTTC	CASSSYTSGRYNEQFF
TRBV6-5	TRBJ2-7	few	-	TGTGCCAGCAGTTACTCGACCAGGGGGGCTTACGAGCAGTACTTC	CASSYSTRGAYEQYF
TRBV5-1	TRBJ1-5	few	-	TGCGCCAGCTTCTCTCCCAGCCCCGGCAATCAGCCCCAGCGTTTT	CASFSPSPGNQPQRF
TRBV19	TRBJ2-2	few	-	TGTGCCAGTAGTACCTCGACCGGGGAGCTGTTTTTT	CASSTSTGELFF
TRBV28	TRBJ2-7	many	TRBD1	TGTGCCAGCAGTCCCGGGACAGCACTCTTATACGAGCAGTACTTC	CASSPGTALLYEQYF
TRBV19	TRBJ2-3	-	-	TGTGCCACAAGGGCAACTAGCACAGATACGCAGTATTTT	CATRATSTDTQYF
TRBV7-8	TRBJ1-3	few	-	TGTGCCAGCAGCTTAGAAGGCCAATACTCTGGAAACACCATATATTTT	CASSLEGQYSGNTIYF
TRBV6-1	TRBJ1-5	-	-	TGTGCCAGCACCCGTGGAAGCAATCAGCCCCAGCATTTT	CASTRGSNQPQHF
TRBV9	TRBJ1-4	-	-	TGTGCCAGCAGCGTAGAGGCGGATGAAAAACTGTTTTTT	CASSVEADEKLFF
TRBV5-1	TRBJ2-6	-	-	TGCGCCAGCAGAAACCGCTCTGGGGCCAACGTCCTGACTTTC	CASRNRSGANVLTF
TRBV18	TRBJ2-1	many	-	TGTGCCAGCTCACCTGGGGGTACCCGAAACAATGAGCAGTTCTTC	CASSPGGTRNNEQFF
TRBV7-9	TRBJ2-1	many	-	TGTGCCAGCAGCTCCACCTCCTACAATGAGCAGTTCTTC	CASSSTSYNEQFF
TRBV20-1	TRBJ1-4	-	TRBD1	TGCAGTGCGACAGGGCTCGATGAAAAACTGTTTTTT	CSATGLDEKLFF
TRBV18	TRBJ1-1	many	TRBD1	TGTGCCAGCTCTGTCAGGGGGGGGATGAACACTGAAGCTTTCTTT	CASSVRGGMNTEAFF
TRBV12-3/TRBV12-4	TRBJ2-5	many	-	TGTGCCAGCAGTTTCGGCCAGGGGGAGACCCAGTACTTC	CASSFGQGETQYF
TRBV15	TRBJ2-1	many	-	TGTGCCACCAGCAGACCCTCTCTCGGTCCTGAGGGTTCCAATGAGCAGTTCTTC	CATSRPSLGPEGSNEQFF
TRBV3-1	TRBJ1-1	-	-	TGTGCCAGCAGCCAAGAACCGGGGGTGGACGAAGCTTTCTTT	CASSQEPGVDEAFF
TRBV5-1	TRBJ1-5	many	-	TGCGCCAGCAGCTTGAGACCCACACCACAGCCCCAGCATTTT	CASSLRPTPQPQHF
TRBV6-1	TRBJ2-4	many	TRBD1	TGTGCCTCGGCCCAGACAGGGGGAAAAAACATTCAGTACTTC	CASAQTGGKNIQYF
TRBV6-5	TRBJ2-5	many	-	TGTGCCAGCAGTTTAATCGAGGAAGCCCAGTACTTC	CASSLIEEAQYF